Below are 18 T cell receptor beta chains sequenced from a single sample in a study of T cells of healthy individuals. One entry per CDR3 protein results from TCRdb running MiXCR on the 5' RACE reads. The table records around 63,000 distinct CDR3 sequences, around 15% of them present only once. The receptors originated from a human donor in good health.

This clonotype was observed a few times. The CDR3 DNA is TGTGCCAGCAGCTTAGCCGGGACTAGTACTGCGCTCGGGGAGCTGTTTTTT. Residues: CASSLAGTSTALGELFF. The V call is TRBV7-8, the J call TRBJ2-2; 8 bases fit TRBD2. The V and J ends lost 0 bases and 7 bases, in that order; junction bases with no gene match: 10. The CDR3 extends over 17 amino acids. Germline V gene data show CDR1 as SGHVS and CDR2 as FQNEAQ.

This clonotype was seen only a few times. The V call is TRBV7-3, the J call TRBJ2-2; TRBD1 matches 12 bases. Looked up from germline, CDR1 is SGHTA and CDR2 is FQGTGA. The CDR3 has 16 residues. V gave up 4 bases and J gave up 6 bases; unmatched junction bases: 6. CDR3 residues: CASSWTGTGGSGELFF. The DNA of the CDR3 is TGTGCCAGCAGCTGGACCGGGACAGGGGGCTCCGGGGAGCTGTTTTTT.

In its sample, this clonotype was seen many times. The chain has TRBV12-3 or TRBV12-4 and TRBJ2-3; D not resolved. V was trimmed by 8 bases and J by 3 bases, leaving 12 bases between them. CDR3 length: 13 amino acids. CDR3 bases: TGTGCCAGCCAGGCATGGCGGACAGATACGCAGTATTTT. Translated, it gives CASQAWRTDTQYF.

This clonotype has a count of ten or more. The chain joins TRBV2 to TRBJ2-1; D may match TRBD1 or TRBD2 (5 bases each). V dropped 1 base and J dropped 0 bases, with 7 bases sitting between them. The germline gives CDR1 SNHLY, CDR2 FYNNEI. This CDR3 is 15 amino acids long. The CDR3 sequence is CASSEGGSSYNEQFF. In nucleotides, the CDR3 is TGTGCCAGCAGTGAAGGGGGGAGCTCCTACAATGAGCAGTTCTTC.

This clonotype has a handful of counts. This sequence joins TRBV6-5 and TRBJ1-2; D gene ambiguous. The CDR3 spans 13 residues. The germline CDR1 and CDR2 sequences are MNHEY and SVGAGI. The V end lost 2 bases, the J end lost 4 bases, and 8 bases lay between the germline ends. The CDR3 DNA reads as TGTGCCAGCAGTTACACGGCGGTCTATGGCTACACCTTC. This encodes CASSYTAVYGYTF.

In this sample, this clonotype turned up many times. The chain employs TRBV29-1 and TRBJ2-3, with D perhaps matching TRBD2 (6 bases). CDR1 and CDR2 (germline): SQVTM, ANQGSEA. This CDR3 is 14 amino acids long. The ends were cut back, 7 bases at V and 3 bases at J, with 17 bases in the middle. CDR3 sequence: CSGVEGRGTDTQYF. CDR3 bases: TGCAGCGGCGTGGAGGGGCGTGGGACAGATACGCAGTATTTT.

This clonotype was observed many times. CDR3 protein: CASSYPPGLHNEQFF. The CDR3 DNA reads as TGTGCCAGCAGTTACCCCCCGGGACTACACAATGAGCAGTTCTTC. This chain links TRBV6-2 or TRBV6-3 with TRBJ2-1, with 7 bases fitting TRBD2. The CDR3 spans 15 residues. The germline CDR1 and CDR2 sequences are MNHEY and SVGEGT. The V gene end was trimmed by 2 bases and the J gene end by 5 bases; junction bases not matched to a gene: 6.

The table lists this clonotype with a few counts. The genes are TRBV7-9 and TRBJ2-1; D unclear. V lost 4 bases, J lost 5 bases, and 21 bases lay in between. Per the germline V gene, CDR1 is SEHNR and CDR2 is FQNEAQ (reference sequence). This CDR3 spans 17 amino acids. CDR3 DNA: TGTGCCAGCAGCTCCCCCGCTAGTCTGAACTTCGACAATGAGCAGTTCTTC. It encodes CASSSPASLNFDNEQFF.

The chain employs TRBV6-4 and TRBJ1-2; D is uncertain. V was pared by 6 bases and J by 1 base, with 9 bases between. This CDR3 is 13 amino acids long. From germline, CDR1 is MRHNA and CDR2 SNTAGT. The CDR3, as DNA: TGTGCCAGCAGGCCAGCAAATAACTATGGCTACACCTTC. Protein: CASRPANNYGYTF.

This clonotype appeared many times. The chain employs TRBV6-6 and TRBJ2-2; weak D call: TRBD2 (6 bases). Trimming pared 10 bases from V and 3 bases from J, leaving 15 bases between. The CDR3 is 14 amino acids. Germline V CDR1 and CDR2: MNHNY, SVGAGI (reference sequence). Written as DNA, the CDR3 is TGTGCCATAAGGCGGGGCGGGGACACCGGGGAGCTGTTTTTT. Its translation: CAIRRGGDTGELFF.

This clonotype was recorded many times. This chain connects TRBV3-1 to TRBJ1-6, with a tentative D call TRBD1 (5 bases). Trimming pared 5 bases from V and 14 bases from J, leaving 13 bases between. The CDR3 covers 12 residues. Germline V CDR1 and CDR2: LGHDT, YNNKEL (reference sequence). Here the CDR3 reads CASSDQGVALHF. The DNA of the CDR3 is TGTGCCAGCAGCGATCAGGGTGTTGCCCTCCACTTT.

There are a few counts of this clonotype. A read error may explain this, as a much larger clone is one base away. The chain has TRBV7-9 and TRBJ2-3, with D uncertain. V gave up 5 bases and J gave up 2 bases, with 2 bases separating them. CDR3 length: 11 amino acids. CDR1 is SEHNR, CDR2 FQNEAQ, per germline (reference sequence). The CDR3 sequence: CASSITDTQYF. The DNA for the CDR3 is TGTGCCAGCAGCATCACAGATACGCAGTATTTT.

The CDR3 bases are TGCGCCAGCAGCCAAGTCGGGGGGGGGGCCTACGAGCAGTACTTC. The encoded protein is CASSQVGGGAYEQYF. J is TRBJ2-7 and V is TRBV4-1, with 8 bases aligning to TRBD2. With V trimmed by 1 base and J by 2 bases, 4 bases remained unmatched. The CDR3 contains 15 residues. Germline values: CDR1 MGHRA, CDR2 YSYEKL.

This clonotype appeared many times. The chain uses TRBV3-1 and TRBJ2-2; D is uncertain. Trimming shortened V by 6 bases and J by 7 bases, and 9 bases separated the two germline ends. The CDR3 spans 12 residues. The germline CDR1 and CDR2 sequences are LGHDT and YNNKEL (reference sequence). The CDR3 is CASSPMNGELFF. CDR3 coding DNA: TGTGCCAGCAGTCCTATGAACGGGGAGCTGTTTTTT.

This clonotype appeared a few times. The CDR3 coding sequence is TGTGCCAGCACCCCACGGCAAGGGGTATTCGGGCCCCAGCATTTT. Translated: CASTPRQGVFGPQHF. V gene TRBV28 combines with J gene TRBJ1-5; D possibly corresponds to TRBD1 (5 bases). Germline assignment: CDR1 MDHEN and CDR2 SYDVKM. V was trimmed by 7 bases and J by 9 bases, leaving 22 bases between them. The CDR3 is made up of 15 amino acids. Full variable domain (rest looked up from reference TRBV28 and TRBJ1-5): DVKVTQSSRYLVKRTGEKVFLECVQDMDHENMFWYRQDPGLGLRLIYFSYDVKMKEKGDIPEGYSVSREKKERFSLILESASTNQTSMYLCASTPRQGVFGPQHFGDGTRLSIL.

V gene TRBV7-9 combines with J gene TRBJ1-1, with unresolved D. Germline V lookup: CDR1 SEHNR, CDR2 FQNEAQ (reference sequence). V was trimmed by 1 base and J by 1 base, leaving 4 bases between them. The length of the CDR3 is 13 residues. CDR3 sequence (DNA): TGTGCCAGCAGCTTAGAATCGAACACTGAAGCTTTCTTT. Translating it yields CASSLESNTEAFF.

A note on this clonotype: The junction shows a germline mismatch at one end, possibly a read error. V and J are TRBV12-3 or TRBV12-4 and TRBJ2-7; a possible D gene is TRBD1 (6 bases). There are 11 residues in the CDR3. In nucleotides, the CDR3 is TGTGCCAGCAGTGATGGGGGCCTCCCGGCCTTC. It translates to CASSDGGLPAF.

J is TRBJ1-1 and V is TRBV29-1; D is unresolved. CDR3 size: 13 residues. Trimming left V 5 bases short and J 0 bases short, with 10 bases between. Germline V gene lookup returns CDR1 SQVTM and CDR2 ANQGSEA. The CDR3 nucleotides read TGCAGCGTTTGCCGACGGTTGAACACTGAAGCTTTCTTT. Translating gives CSVCRRLNTEAFF.